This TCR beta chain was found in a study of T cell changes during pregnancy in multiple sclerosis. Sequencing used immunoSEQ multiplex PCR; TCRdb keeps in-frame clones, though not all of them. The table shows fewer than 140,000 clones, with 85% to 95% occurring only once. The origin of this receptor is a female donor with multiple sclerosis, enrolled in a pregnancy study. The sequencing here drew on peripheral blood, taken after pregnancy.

CDR3 coding DNA: TGTGCCTGCCTCGGGGTTGGTAATGAAAAACTGTTTTTT. Translation gives CACLGVGNEKLFF. The chain links TRBV30 to TRBJ1-4; D gene uncertain. Trimming took 6 bases from V and 4 from J, leaving 12 bases between them. The CDR3 is 13 residues long. Germline assignment: CDR1 GTSNPN and CDR2 SVGIG (reference sequence).